The 10 T cell receptor beta chains below were found in one sample sequenced in a study of shared clonotypes between healthy human individuals. Measured with immunoSEQ multiplex PCR; TCRdb has only the in-frame clones, and not every one. The sample carries 450,000 to 500,000 clones, about 80% recorded once. Source material: PBMCs. The receptors come from a woman aged 40 to 55 in good health. Some clones in this sample may be carry-over from other donors' samples.

The rearrangement uses TRBV5-6 and TRBJ2-7, with D unresolved. Between the trimmed V and J ends, which lost 0 bases and 5 bases, there was a span of 12 bases. CDR3 size: 14 residues. Looked up from germline, CDR1 is SGHDT and CDR2 is YYEEEE. In DNA form, the CDR3 reads TGTGCCAGCAGCTTGGGTATAGCAGTGGACGAGCAGTACTTC. Its protein product is CASSLGIAVDEQYF.

The V call is TRBV19, the J call TRBJ2-2; D is tentatively TRBD1 or TRBD2 (5 bases each). This CDR3 contains 15 residues. Germline CDR1 and CDR2: LNHDA and SQIVND (reference sequence). Trimming pared 2 bases from V and 2 bases from J, leaving 9 bases between. The CDR3 loop reads CASSITGDNTGELFF. Here the CDR3 DNA reads TGTGCCAGTAGTATAACCGGGGACAACACCGGGGAGCTGTTTTTT.

This clone was seen a few times. Additional DNA sequences in this sample encode the identical CDR3. The chain is built from TRBV5-1 and TRBJ2-3; perhaps TRBD2 as D (5 bases). Germline CDR1 reads SGHRS; CDR2 reads YFSETQ. The CDR3 is 14 amino acids. V lost 0 bases, J lost 2 bases, and 7 bases lay in between. CDR3 nucleotides: TGCGCCAGCAGCTTGGAGGACTCCACAGATACGCAGTATTTT. This translates into CASSLEDSTDTQYF.

V is TRBV5-1 and J is TRBJ2-7; 8 bases align to TRBD2. Looked up from germline, CDR1 is SGHRS and CDR2 is YFSETQ. The CDR3 consists of 15 residues. V shed 0 bases, J shed 4 bases, and the junction held 6 bases outside the gene matches. DNA for the CDR3: TGCGCCAGCAGCTTGGTACCGGGAGGGCCGTACGAGCAGTACTTC. This sequence encodes CASSLVPGGPYEQYF.

The chain uses TRBV9 and TRBJ2-2, with 13 bases that match TRBD2. The V segment lost 7 bases and the J segment 1 base; nucleotides outside the gene matches: 7. CDR1 is SGDLS and CDR2 is YYNGEE in the germline V gene. The CDR3 is made up of 17 amino acids. The CDR3 nucleotides read TGTGCCAGCGGGACTAGCGGGATATGGTTGAACACCGGGGAGCTGTTTTTT. Protein sequence: CASGTSGIWLNTGELFF. Full variable domain (outside the CDR3, taken from reference TRBV9 and TRBJ2-2): DSGVTQTPKHLITATGQRVTLRCSPRSGDLSVYWYQQSLDQGLQFLIQYYNGEERAKGNILERFSAQQFPDLHSELNLSSLELGDSALYFCASGTSGIWLNTGELFFGEGSRLTVL.

This clone was seen only a few times. The chain employs TRBV11-2 and TRBJ1-1; D gene uncertain. The germline CDR1 and CDR2 sequences are SGHAT and FQNNGV. This CDR3 spans 12 amino acids. The V end was cut by 5 bases, the J end by 1 base, with 5 bases between. In DNA form, the CDR3 reads TGTGCCAGCAGCGAAGGGAACACTGAAGCTTTCTTT. Translating it yields CASSEGNTEAFF.

Comments on this clone: This sequence is one base from a far larger clone and is likely a read error. The rearrangement links TRBV7-9 to TRBJ1-2, with D tentatively TRBD1 (6 bases). The germline gives CDR1 SEHNR, CDR2 FQNEAQ (reference sequence). This CDR3 has 13 amino acids. The CDR3 is CAISPLGARGYTF. The CDR3 DNA reads TGTGCCATCAGCCCCTTGGGGGCCCGGGGCTACACCTTC.

On this clone itself: A far larger clone is one base from this, pointing to a likely read error. The V call is TRBV15, the J call TRBJ2-5; D possibly uses TRBD1 or TRBD2 (5 bases each). The DNA end is a closer match to TRBJ2-7, so the J assignment may be wrong. Germline V lookup: CDR1 LNHNV, CDR2 YYDKDF (reference sequence). The CDR3 length is 20 residues. CDR3 sequence: CATSRDRDWGAEPHRYEQYF. CDR3 DNA: TGTGCCACCAGCAGAGACAGGGATTGGGGAGCGGAACCACATCGGTACGAGCAGTACTTC.

This clone was seen once. This may stem from a read error, because a much larger clone lies one nucleotide away. V and J are TRBV11-2 and TRBJ1-2; 7 nucleotides align to TRBD1. The CDR3 runs 13 residues. The J segment lost 4 bases and the V segment lost 5 bases, leaving 4 bases of the junction unmatched. Germline V gene data show CDR1 as SGHAT and CDR2 as FQNNGV. The CDR3 reads CASSPGQFYGYTF. The CDR3 nucleotides are TGTGCCAGCAGCCCGGGACAGTTCTATGGCTACACCTTC.

This clone came up many times. At the DNA level, this CDR3 is encoded by other sequences in the same sample as well. This chain joins TRBV15 and TRBJ2-7, with TRBD1 matching 7 bases. V gave up 1 base and J gave up 4 bases; unmatched junction bases: 4. Germline CDR1 reads LNHNV; CDR2 reads YYDKDF (reference sequence). The CDR3 is 14 residues long. The CDR3 loop reads CATSRGQGSYEQYF. As DNA, the CDR3 is TGTGCCACCAGCAGAGGACAGGGTAGTTACGAGCAGTACTTC.